This T cell receptor (beta chain) came from a study of T cell clones after liver transplantation. Overall study context: Third-party-reactive TCRbeta sequences from pre-transplant mixed lymphocyte reactions served as antigen-independent comparators.

TCRdb keeps only in-frame clones here, not all; method: immunoSEQ multiplex PCR. In the table there are roughly 72,000 clones, roughly 84% of which are singletons. This clone occurred once. Germline CDR1 and CDR2: SGHNT and YYREEE (reference sequence). There are 16 residues in the CDR3. The germline V and J ends were trimmed by 5 bases and 4 bases, with 19 bases remaining between them. This chain connects TRBV5-4 to TRBJ1-3; D may be TRBD1 (6 bases). Source: CD4+ T cells from blood, taken less than 50 months after liver transplant. The clonotype was recovered from a human patient who received a liver transplant. Part of the T cell pool may stem from the graft donor. The CDR3 DNA is TGTGCCAGCAGGCCTGGGGGCAGATCTAACGGAAACACCATATATTTT. Translated: CASRPGGRSNGNTIYF.